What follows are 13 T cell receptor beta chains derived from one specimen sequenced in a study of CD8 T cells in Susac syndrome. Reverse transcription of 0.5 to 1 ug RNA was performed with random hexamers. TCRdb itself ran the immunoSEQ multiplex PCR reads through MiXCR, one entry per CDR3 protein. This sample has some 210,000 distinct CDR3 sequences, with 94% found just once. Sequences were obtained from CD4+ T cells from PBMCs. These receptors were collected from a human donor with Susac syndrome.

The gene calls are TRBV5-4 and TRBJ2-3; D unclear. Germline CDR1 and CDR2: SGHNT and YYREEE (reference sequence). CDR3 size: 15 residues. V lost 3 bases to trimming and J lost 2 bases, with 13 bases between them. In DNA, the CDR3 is TGTGCCAGCAGCTCCCCAGACGGACCCACAGATACGCAGTATTTT. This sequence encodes CASSSPDGPTDTQYF.

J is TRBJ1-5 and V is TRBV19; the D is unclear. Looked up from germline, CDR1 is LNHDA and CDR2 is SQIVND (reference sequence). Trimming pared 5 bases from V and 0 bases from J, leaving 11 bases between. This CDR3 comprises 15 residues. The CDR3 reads CASSQQRSSNQPQHF. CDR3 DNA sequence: TGTGCCAGTAGTCAACAGAGATCTAGCAATCAGCCCCAGCATTTT.

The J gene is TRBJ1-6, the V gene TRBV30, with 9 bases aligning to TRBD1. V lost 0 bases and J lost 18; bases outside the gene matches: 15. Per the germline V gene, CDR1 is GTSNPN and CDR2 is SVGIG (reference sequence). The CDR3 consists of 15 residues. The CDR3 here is CAWSVRSGQGNLCHF. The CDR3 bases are TGTGCCTGGAGTGTACGATCGGGACAGGGAAATTTATGCCACTTT. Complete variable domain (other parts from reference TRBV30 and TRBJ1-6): SQTIHQWPATLVQPVGSPLSLECTVEGTSNPNLYWYRQAAGRGLQLLFYSVGIGQISSEVPQNLSASRPQDRQFILSSKKLLLSDSGFYLCAWSVRSGQGNLCHFGNGTRLTVT.

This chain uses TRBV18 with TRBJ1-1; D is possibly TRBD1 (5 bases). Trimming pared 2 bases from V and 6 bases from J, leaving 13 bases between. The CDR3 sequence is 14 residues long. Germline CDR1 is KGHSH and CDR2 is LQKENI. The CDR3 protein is CASSPAGGGAEAFF. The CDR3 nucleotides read TGTGCCAGCTCACCAGCTGGGGGTGGGGCTGAAGCTTTCTTT.

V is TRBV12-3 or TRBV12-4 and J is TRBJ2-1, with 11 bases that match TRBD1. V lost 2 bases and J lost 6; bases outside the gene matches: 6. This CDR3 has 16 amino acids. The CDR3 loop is CASSLTSGTGGNEQFF. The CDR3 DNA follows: TGTGCCAGCAGTTTAACTTCCGGGACAGGGGGCAATGAGCAGTTCTTC.

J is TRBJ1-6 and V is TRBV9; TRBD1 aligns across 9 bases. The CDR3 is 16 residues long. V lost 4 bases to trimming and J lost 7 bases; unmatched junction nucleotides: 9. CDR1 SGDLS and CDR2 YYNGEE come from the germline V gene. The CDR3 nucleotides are TGTGCCAGCAGCTTGCGACAGGGGGGTGGAAATTCACCCCTCCACTTT. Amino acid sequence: CASSLRQGGGNSPLHF.

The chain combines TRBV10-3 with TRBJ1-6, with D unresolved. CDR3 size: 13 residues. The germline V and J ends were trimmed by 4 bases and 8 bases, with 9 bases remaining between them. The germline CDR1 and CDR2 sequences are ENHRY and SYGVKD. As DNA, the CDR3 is TGTGCCATCAGTGGAGTCGGGGATTCACCCCTCCACTTT. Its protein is CAISGVGDSPLHF.

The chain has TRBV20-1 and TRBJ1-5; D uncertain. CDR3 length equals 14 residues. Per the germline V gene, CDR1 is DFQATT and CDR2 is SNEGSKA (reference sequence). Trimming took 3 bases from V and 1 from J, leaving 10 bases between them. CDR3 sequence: CSASLAVSNQPQHF. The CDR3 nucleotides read TGCAGTGCTAGTTTGGCGGTGAGCAATCAGCCCCAGCATTTT.

CDR3 protein: CASSPGEETQYF. In DNA form, the CDR3 reads TGTGCCAGCAGCCCCGGGGAAGAGACCCAGTACTTC. The genes are TRBV7-2 and TRBJ2-5, with D tentatively TRBD2 (5 bases). Trimming removed 5 bases from V and 3 bases from J, with 7 bases in between. Germline loops: CDR1 SGHTA, CDR2 FQGNSA. The CDR3 consists of 12 residues.

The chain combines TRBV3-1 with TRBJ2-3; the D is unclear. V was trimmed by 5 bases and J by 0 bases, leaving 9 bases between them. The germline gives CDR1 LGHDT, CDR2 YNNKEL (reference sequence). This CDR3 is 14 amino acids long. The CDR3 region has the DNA TGTGCCAGCAGCTTCGGACCGAGCACAGATACGCAGTATTTT. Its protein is CASSFGPSTDTQYF.

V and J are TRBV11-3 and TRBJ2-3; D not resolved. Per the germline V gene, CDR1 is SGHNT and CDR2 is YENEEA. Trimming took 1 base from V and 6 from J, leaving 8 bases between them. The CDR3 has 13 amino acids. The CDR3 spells CASSLGHGDTQYF. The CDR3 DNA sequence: TGTGCCAGCAGCTTAGGGCACGGCGATACGCAGTATTTT.

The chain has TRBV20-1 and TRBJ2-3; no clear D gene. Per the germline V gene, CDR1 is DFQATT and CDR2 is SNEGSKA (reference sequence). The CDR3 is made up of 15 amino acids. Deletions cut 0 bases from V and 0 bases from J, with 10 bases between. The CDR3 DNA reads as TGCAGTGCTAGAGATCCCTGGCAGAGCACAGATACGCAGTATTTT. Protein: CSARDPWQSTDTQYF.

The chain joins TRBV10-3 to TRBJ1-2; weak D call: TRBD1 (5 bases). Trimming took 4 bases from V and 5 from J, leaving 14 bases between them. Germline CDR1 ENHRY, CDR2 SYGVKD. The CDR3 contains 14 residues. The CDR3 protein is CAISAWGPLYGYTF. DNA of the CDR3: TGTGCCATCAGTGCTTGGGGACCCCTTTATGGCTACACCTTC.